These 16 T cell receptor beta chains were sequenced from one sample in a study of cytomegalovirus exposure and HLA in healthy donors. The PCR used 60 Vbeta and 13 Jbeta primers. Here immunoSEQ multiplex PCR was the method, and the copy in TCRdb shows in-frame clones only, minus some. This sample yields roughly 140,000 clones, of which around three quarters are seen a single time; 1.5% to 2% belongs to the top ten. Material: PBMCs. Receptors were obtained from a woman aged 40 to 50 in good health and CMV-seronegative.

This clone occurred a few times. The gene calls are TRBV6-1 and TRBJ1-1; D is undetermined. The CDR3 contains 15 residues. Trimming left V 6 bases short and J 1 base short, with 15 bases between. The germline V gene encodes CDR1 MNHNS and CDR2 SASEGT. CDR3 DNA sequence: TGTGCCAGCAGCGCCCTATCCACAGAGAACACTGAAGCTTTCTTT. It encodes CASSALSTENTEAFF.

For the CDR3, the DNA is TGTGCCACCGTGGGACAGGCGAACACCGGGGAGCTGTTTTTT. Protein product: CATVGQANTGELFF. The chain employs TRBV10-3 and TRBJ2-2; 8 bases agree with TRBD1. J gave up 0 bases and V 10 bases, and 4 bases lay outside the gene matches. The CDR3 consists of 14 residues. Germline lookup yields CDR1 ENHRY and CDR2 SYGVKD.

This chain links TRBV18 with TRBJ1-2, with D tentatively TRBD1 (6 bases). The CDR3 has 15 amino acids. Germline V gene lookup returns CDR1 KGHSH and CDR2 LQKENI. V was trimmed by 4 bases and J by 4 bases, leaving 16 bases between them. CDR3 in DNA: TGTGCCAGCTCACTGGCGACAGGCATGATCTATGGCTACACCTTC. Its translation is CASSLATGMIYGYTF.

The genes are TRBV9 and TRBJ1-1, with TRBD1 matching over 7 bases. Trimming at V came to 0 bases and at J to 11 bases, leaving 10 bases not matched to a gene. Germline-derived CDR1 and CDR2 are SGDLS and YYNGEE. CDR3 length: 14 amino acids. CDR3 sequence (DNA): TGTGCCAGCAGCGTAGAGGTTTCCCTACAGGGGGCTTTCTTT. Translated, it gives CASSVEVSLQGAFF. The whole variable domain, filled in from reference TRBV9 and TRBJ1-1, reads DSGVTQTPKHLITATGQRVTLRCSPRSGDLSVYWYQQSLDQGLQFLIQYYNGEERAKGNILERFSAQQFPDLHSELNLSSLELGDSALYFCASSVEVSLQGAFFGQGTRLTVV.

This clone was counted a single time. The genes are TRBV5-5 and TRBJ1-2; TRBD1 matches at 9 bases. The CDR3 sequence is 15 residues long. The J segment lost 3 bases and the V segment lost 3 bases, leaving 6 bases of the junction unmatched. Per the germline V gene, CDR1 is SGHKS and CDR2 is YYEKEE (reference sequence). In DNA form, the CDR3 reads TGTGCCAGCAGCTCGACAGGGGGATTCGACTATGGCTACACCTTC. Translation: CASSSTGGFDYGYTF.

This chain uses TRBV27 with TRBJ2-5; possibly TRBD2 for D (5 bases). The J call may be incorrect, as the DNA end agrees better with TRBJ2-7. Per germline, CDR1 MNHEY and CDR2 SMNVEV (reference sequence). The CDR3 length is 13 residues. In DNA, the CDR3 is TGTGCCACCCCACGGAGCGGTAACTACGAGCAGTACTTC. The encoded protein is CATPRSGNYEQYF.

Only one count was recorded for this clone. The rearrangement joins TRBV28 to TRBJ1-5; no definite D call. Deletions cut 5 bases from V and 2 bases from J, with 19 bases between. The CDR3 length is 17 residues. CDR1 is MDHEN, CDR2 SYDVKM, per germline. CDR3 DNA: TGTGCCAGCAGTCTCATATTGTGGGAGCCTGGCAATCAGCCCCAGCATTTT. As protein: CASSLILWEPGNQPQHF.

J is TRBJ1-3 and V is TRBV28, with D possibly matching TRBD1 (5 bases). The CDR3 runs 17 residues. CDR1 MDHEN and CDR2 SYDVKM come from the germline V gene. V was cut by 8 bases and J by 0 bases, with 20 bases left in between. CDR3 amino acids: CASSKSGTFNSGNTIYF. CDR3 DNA: TGTGCCAGCTCCAAGAGCGGGACCTTTAACTCTGGAAACACCATATATTTT. Complete variable domain (other parts from reference TRBV28 and TRBJ1-3): DVKVTQSSRYLVKRTGEKVFLECVQDMDHENMFWYRQDPGLGLRLIYFSYDVKMKEKGDIPEGYSVSREKKERFSLILESASTNQTSMYLCASSKSGTFNSGNTIYFGEGSWLTVV.

This chain connects TRBV11-2 to TRBJ2-7, with TRBD1 identical over 11 bases. This CDR3 region has 14 residues. V shed 3 bases, J shed 3 bases, and the junction held 1 base outside the gene matches. Germline CDR1 and CDR2: SGHAT and FQNNGV. The CDR3 DNA is TGTGCCAGCAGCTTGGGGACAGGGGGCTACGAGCAGTACTTC. Translation gives CASSLGTGGYEQYF.

This clone came up a few times. The V and J genes are TRBV9 and TRBJ1-2, with 8 bases fitting TRBD1. Germline CDR1 reads SGDLS; CDR2 reads YYNGEE. The J segment lost 2 bases and the V segment lost 0 bases, leaving 3 bases of the junction unmatched. This CDR3 is 15 amino acids long. The CDR3 sequence is CASSVGAGGNYGYTF. In DNA, the CDR3 is TGTGCCAGCAGCGTAGGGGCAGGGGGCAACTATGGCTACACCTTC. Complete variable domain (other parts from reference TRBV9 and TRBJ1-2): DSGVTQTPKHLITATGQRVTLRCSPRSGDLSVYWYQQSLDQGLQFLIQYYNGEERAKGNILERFSAQQFPDLHSELNLSSLELGDSALYFCASSVGAGGNYGYTFGSGTRLTVV.

The chain employs TRBV9 and TRBJ1-4, with 7 bases identical to TRBD1. This CDR3 contains 15 residues. V lost 4 bases, J lost 7 bases, and 10 bases stayed unmatched. Germline loops: CDR1 SGDLS, CDR2 YYNGEE. The CDR3 nucleotides read TGTGCCAGCAGCTTCTCAGGGGGATATAGTGAAAAACTGTTTTTT. It translates to CASSFSGGYSEKLFF.

The rearrangement uses TRBV6-5 and TRBJ2-1, with 12 bases that match TRBD2. CDR1 MNHEY and CDR2 SVGAGI come from the germline V gene. V dropped 6 bases and J dropped 3; count of bases not matched to a gene: 3. CDR3 length: 15 amino acids. DNA of the CDR3: TGTGCCAGCAGATCACTAGCGGGGGGCTACAATGAGCAGTTCTTC. Its protein product is CASRSLAGGYNEQFF.

CDR3 nucleotides: TGTGCCAGCAGTTTGCGAAACCGGAACCCAGGGAAACTGTTTTTT. This encodes CASSLRNRNPGKLFF. This chain connects TRBV28 to TRBJ1-4, with TRBD1 as a possible D gene (5 bases). CDR3 size: 15 residues. The V end was cut by 3 bases, the J end by 11 bases, with 19 bases between. Germline V gene sequence: CDR1 MDHEN, CDR2 SYDVKM.

The V and J genes are TRBV6-6 and TRBJ2-5; 10 nucleotides match TRBD2. Looked up from germline, CDR1 is MNHNY and CDR2 is SVGAGI (reference sequence). Unmatched junction bases numbered 10, after V lost 5 bases and J lost 4 bases. The CDR3 is made up of 16 amino acids. CDR3 region: CASSPRGSGGAETQYF. For the CDR3, the DNA is TGTGCCAGCAGTCCACGGGGGAGCGGGGGGGCAGAGACCCAGTACTTC.

This clone was seen more than once but under ten times. The chain employs TRBV7-9 and TRBJ1-1; tentatively, D is TRBD1 (6 bases). The CDR3 sequence is 16 residues long. The V gene lost 5 bases and the J gene lost 0 bases, with 16 bases spanning the gap. Germline CDR1 reads SEHNR; CDR2 reads FQNEAQ (reference sequence). This chain's CDR3 is CASSLGAALVNTEAFF. For the CDR3, the DNA is TGTGCCAGCAGCCTGGGGGCAGCCCTAGTGAACACTGAAGCTTTCTTT.

This clone turned up a few times. V usage is TRBV27 and J usage is TRBJ2-7; D remains ambiguous. Germline V CDR1 and CDR2: MNHEY, SMNVEV (reference sequence). V lost 3 bases and J lost 0, with 6 bases in between. This CDR3 is built from 13 residues. For the CDR3, the DNA is TGTGCCAGCAGTTTTATCGGCTCCTACGAGCAGTACTTC. Protein sequence: CASSFIGSYEQYF.